Shown below are 30 T cell receptor beta chains from a single sample sequenced in a study of T cell changes during pregnancy in multiple sclerosis. Data came from immunoSEQ multiplex PCR; TCRdb stores just in-frame clones and leaves some out. The sample includes over 35,000 clones, nearly 90% of them seen just once. Sequenced material: CD4+ T cells from peripheral blood mononuclear cells, taken after pregnancy. The origin of the receptors is a female donor with multiple sclerosis, enrolled in a pregnancy study.

This clone was counted a few times. This chain links TRBV7-2 with TRBJ1-1; TRBD1 aligns across 12 bases. This CDR3 region has 17 residues. The trim removed 6 bases at V and 3 bases at J, leaving 11 bases unmatched. CDR1 and CDR2 (germline): SGHTA, FQGNSA. CDR3: CASRRDRGLLGDTEAFF. The CDR3, as DNA: TGTGCCAGCAGGCGGGACAGGGGGCTGTTAGGGGACACTGAAGCTTTCTTT.

The CDR3 DNA follows: TGTGCCAGCAGCCAAGATGGCACTAGCGGATACGAGCAGTACTTC. It specifies CASSQDGTSGYEQYF. This chain uses TRBV4-2 with TRBJ2-7; TRBD2 aligns across 8 bases. CDR3 length: 15 amino acids. V lost 0 bases to trimming and J lost 4 bases; unmatched junction nucleotides: 5. CDR1 is LGHNA, CDR2 YNFKEQ, per germline.

V and J are TRBV7-2 and TRBJ1-2; D is uncertain. The V and J ends lost 3 bases and 8 bases respectively, with 13 bases between them. CDR1 is SGHTA and CDR2 is FQGNSA in the germline V gene. CDR3 size: 13 residues. CDR3 DNA: TGTGCCAGCAGCTTTAGCCTACGTGGGGGCTACACCTTC. Amino acids: CASSFSLRGGYTF. Drawing the rest from reference TRBV7-2 and TRBJ1-2, the complete variable domain is GAGVSQSPSNKVTEKGKDVELRCDPISGHTALYWYRQSLGQGLEFLIYFQGNSAPDKSGLPSDRFSAERTGGSVSTLTIQRTQQEDSAVYLCASSFSLRGGYTFGSGTRLTVV.

V and J are TRBV28 and TRBJ1-5; D uncertain. This CDR3 contains 15 residues. V was shortened by 6 bases and J by 0 bases, with 12 bases between the two germline ends. The germline V gene has CDR1 MDHEN and CDR2 SYDVKM. CDR3 in amino acids: CASRYFQDSNQPQHF. In DNA form, the CDR3 reads TGTGCCAGCAGGTATTTCCAGGATAGCAATCAGCCCCAGCATTTT.

The chain carries TRBV18 and TRBJ2-3, with 8 bases fitting TRBD1. In germline, CDR1 is KGHSH, CDR2 LQKENI. The CDR3 consists of 15 residues. Trimming took 3 bases from V and 6 from J; bases not matched to a gene: 8. The CDR3 coding sequence is TGTGCCAGCTCACCCCCGAGACAGGGGATTGATACGCAGTATTTT. Its protein product is CASSPPRQGIDTQYF.

The rearrangement uses TRBV4-2 and TRBJ2-3, with D tentatively TRBD1 (5 bases). CDR1 and CDR2 (germline): LGHNA, YNFKEQ. The CDR3 length is 15 residues. Trimming removed 1 base from V and 0 bases from J, with 8 bases in between. CDR3 sequence reads: CASSQGRQSTDTQYF. CDR3 bases: TGTGCCAGCAGCCAAGGGCGACAGAGCACAGATACGCAGTATTTT.

This clone has a handful of counts. V usage is TRBV11-2 and J usage is TRBJ2-5; 9 bases match TRBD2. V shed 6 bases and J 5 bases; nucleotides not matched to a gene: 13. Germline assignment: CDR1 SGHAT and CDR2 FQNNGV. The CDR3 length is 16 residues. CDR3 nucleotide sequence: TGTGCCAGCAGGCAACCCCTCTCGCGGGGGGGCGAGACCCAGTACTTC. Translated, it gives CASRQPLSRGGETQYF.

The CDR3 region is CASSDSAGGPYNEQFF. In DNA form, the CDR3 reads TGTGCCAGCAGTGACTCAGCGGGGGGCCCCTACAATGAGCAGTTCTTC. The V and J genes are TRBV6-4 and TRBJ2-1; 9 positions agree with TRBD2. CDR1 is MRHNA and CDR2 is SNTAGT in the germline V gene. The CDR3 consists of 16 residues. Losses at the gene ends were 0 bases for V and 2 bases for J; bases not matched to a gene: 2.

The chain carries TRBV29-1 and TRBJ2-3, with D maybe TRBD1 (5 bases). Trimming took off 6 bases at V and 6 bases at J, with 13 bases between the two ends. This CDR3 spans 12 amino acids. Germline CDR1 is SQVTM and CDR2 is ANQGSEA. CDR3: CSVSNSGDTQYF. For the CDR3, the DNA is TGCAGCGTCTCCAATTCAGGGGATACGCAGTATTTT.

The chain employs TRBV14 and TRBJ2-3, with 8 bases lining up with TRBD2. Germline trimming cut 3 bases from V and 2 bases from J; bases unmatched to any gene: 4. Looked up from germline, CDR1 is SGHDN and CDR2 is FVKESK. The CDR3 has 15 residues. The CDR3 here is CASSQSGGDTDTQYF. The DNA for the CDR3 is TGTGCCAGCAGCCAGAGCGGGGGTGACACAGATACGCAGTATTTT.

This clone was seen only once. The chain carries TRBV6-1 and TRBJ1-1; 7 bases agree with TRBD1. The trim removed 4 bases at V and 5 bases at J, leaving 7 bases unmatched. This CDR3 contains 14 residues. Germline V gene lookup returns CDR1 MNHNS and CDR2 SASEGT. DNA for the CDR3: TGTGCCAGCAGTGGAAAGGGGGCTGGGACTGAAGCTTTCTTT. Amino acids: CASSGKGAGTEAFF.

The chain carries TRBV11-1 and TRBJ2-1; D is unclear. Germline-derived CDR1 and CDR2 are SGHAT and FQDESV (reference sequence). V was cut by 1 base and J by 7 bases, with 8 bases left in between. CDR3 length: 13 residues. CDR3 in amino acids: CASSLEPRNEQFF. DNA for the CDR3: TGTGCCAGCAGCTTAGAGCCTAGGAATGAGCAGTTCTTC. Full variable domain (outside the CDR3, taken from reference TRBV11-1 and TRBJ2-1): EAEVAQSPRYKITEKSQAVAFWCDPISGHATLYWYRQILGQGPELLVQFQDESVVDDSQLPKDRFSAERLKGVDSTLKIQPAELGDSAMYLCASSLEPRNEQFFGPGTRLTVL.

The V gene is TRBV19, the J gene TRBJ1-1, with 7 bases lining up with TRBD1. The junction had 19 bases not matched to a gene; V was cut back by 10 bases and J by 11 bases. Germline V gives CDR1 LNHDA, CDR2 SQIVND (reference sequence). The CDR3 length is 14 residues. The DNA of the CDR3 is TGTGCCACCTCCTCCCGGGACAGCAAGTTTATGGCTTTCTTT. Its protein is CATSSRDSKFMAFF.

This rearrangement joins TRBV19 to TRBJ1-1; 9 bases align to TRBD1. The trim removed 6 bases at V and 2 bases at J, leaving 10 bases unmatched. This CDR3 contains 16 residues. Germline V gene sequence: CDR1 LNHDA, CDR2 SQIVND (reference sequence). CDR3 DNA sequence: TGTGCCAGTAGAGCCGGGACAGGGAAAGGTAACACTGAAGCTTTCTTT. Residues: CASRAGTGKGNTEAFF. The full variable domain, completed using reference TRBV19 and TRBJ1-1, is DGGITQSPKYLFRKEGQNVTLSCEQNLNHDAMYWYRQDPGQGLRLIYYSQIVNDFQKGDIAEGYSVSREKKESFPLTVTSAQKNPTAFYLCASRAGTGKGNTEAFFGQGTRLTVV.

V is TRBV7-9 and J is TRBJ1-2; D ambiguous. CDR1 and CDR2 (germline): SEHNR, FQNEAQ (reference sequence). V dropped 5 bases and J dropped 1 base, with 8 bases sitting between them. The CDR3 has 13 amino acids. The CDR3 coding sequence is TGTGCCAGCAGCCGAGACATTAACTATGGCTACACCTTC. Translation gives CASSRDINYGYTF.

The gene calls are TRBV10-3 and TRBJ1-3, with 8 nucleotides matching TRBD1. The CDR3 consists of 14 residues. After removal of 10 bases from V and 0 bases from J, the junction contained 5 bases not matched to a gene. Germline V gene lookup returns CDR1 ENHRY and CDR2 SYGVKD. CDR3 region: CATTGEGSGNTIYF. DNA for the CDR3: TGTGCCACGACAGGGGAAGGCTCTGGAAACACCATATATTTT.

The chain recombines TRBV29-1 with TRBJ2-1, with TRBD1 matching over 9 bases. The junction had 9 bases not matched to a gene; V was cut back by 6 bases and J by 6 bases. This CDR3 contains 14 residues. Germline V gives CDR1 SQVTM, CDR2 ANQGSEA. CDR3 sequence (DNA): TGCAGCGTCTATAGGGACAGGGTAGCCAATGAGCAGTTCTTC. It encodes CSVYRDRVANEQFF.

The rearrangement uses TRBV5-4 and TRBJ1-2; D is perhaps TRBD1 (5 bases). Trimming cost V 0 bases and J 8 bases, with 11 bases left between them. CDR3 length: 13 amino acids. Germline CDR1 SGHNT, CDR2 YYREEE (reference sequence). This CDR3 reads CASSLEGVGGYTF. The CDR3 nucleotides are TGTGCCAGCAGCTTGGAAGGGGTCGGCGGCTACACCTTC. Combining the CDR3 with reference TRBV5-4 and TRBJ1-2 gives the whole variable domain ETGVTQSPTHLIKTRGQQVTLRCSSQSGHNTVSWYQQALGQGPQFIFQYYREEENGRGNFPPRFSGLQFPNYSSELNVNALELDDSALYLCASSLEGVGGYTFGSGTRLTVV.

This chain connects TRBV7-2 to TRBJ1-5; possibly TRBD1 for D (5 bases). Germline V lookup: CDR1 SGHTA, CDR2 FQGNSA. V was pared by 3 bases and J by 3 bases, with 12 bases between. The CDR3 runs 15 residues. The CDR3 protein is CASSFDSQLNQPQHF. CDR3 nucleotide sequence: TGTGCCAGCAGCTTTGACAGCCAACTCAATCAGCCCCAGCATTTT. Full variable domain (outside the CDR3, taken from reference TRBV7-2 and TRBJ1-5): GAGVSQSPSNKVTEKGKDVELRCDPISGHTALYWYRQSLGQGLEFLIYFQGNSAPDKSGLPSDRFSAERTGGSVSTLTIQRTQQEDSAVYLCASSFDSQLNQPQHFGDGTRLSIL.

The chain joins TRBV29-1 to TRBJ1-1; no clear D gene. V lost 1 base to trimming and J lost 2 bases, with 14 bases between them. The CDR3 is 15 amino acids. In germline, CDR1 is SQVTM, CDR2 ANQGSEA. The CDR3 sequence is CSVEVLHHGNTEAFF. CDR3 coding DNA: TGCAGCGTTGAAGTTCTCCATCACGGTAACACTGAAGCTTTCTTT.

The V gene is TRBV5-1, the J gene TRBJ1-3, with 7 bases lining up with TRBD1. Per the germline V gene, CDR1 is SGHRS and CDR2 is YFSETQ. The CDR3 runs 16 residues. Germline trimming cut 3 bases from V and 10 bases from J; bases unmatched to any gene: 16. The CDR3 DNA follows: TGCGCCAGCAGCTCAAAGGAGGGGGCCATTTCTGGAACCATATATTTT. Translated, it gives CASSSKEGAISGTIYF.

This rearrangement joins TRBV5-4 to TRBJ1-3; TRBD1 is a possible D gene (6 bases). CDR1 and CDR2 from the germline V gene are SGHNT and YYREEE (reference sequence). This CDR3 spans 16 amino acids. Between the trimmed V and J ends, which lost 4 bases and 1 base, there was a span of 15 bases. In DNA, the CDR3 is TGTGCCAGCAGCCAAAACCCAACAGGGTCTGGAAACACCATATATTTT. It is translated as CASSQNPTGSGNTIYF.

The table lists this clone with a few counts. This chain connects TRBV28 to TRBJ1-5; D is ambiguous. The CDR3 runs 12 residues. Trimming removed 10 bases from V and 5 bases from J, with 12 bases in between. The germline V gene encodes CDR1 MDHEN and CDR2 SYDVKM. The CDR3 loop reads CATRVTDQPQHF. CDR3 nucleotide sequence: TGTGCCACGCGGGTAACGGATCAGCCCCAGCATTTT.

The rearrangement links TRBV7-2 to TRBJ2-4, with 9 bases matching TRBD2. The CDR3 runs 14 residues. The trim removed 5 bases at V and 9 bases at J, leaving 8 bases unmatched. Germline V gene lookup returns CDR1 SGHTA and CDR2 FQGNSA. The CDR3 protein is CASSPSGGQGIQYF. The CDR3 nucleotides are TGTGCCAGCAGCCCCAGCGGGGGGCAGGGCATTCAGTACTTC.

The chain recombines TRBV9 with TRBJ1-2; D is undetermined. The CDR3 length is 13 residues. Trimming pared 0 bases from V and 3 bases from J, leaving 6 bases between. Per germline, CDR1 SGDLS and CDR2 YYNGEE. The CDR3 spells CASSVGAHYGYTF. The CDR3 nucleotides are TGTGCCAGCAGCGTAGGGGCCCACTATGGCTACACCTTC.

The V and J genes are TRBV2 and TRBJ2-4; 8 nucleotides match TRBD1. This CDR3 has 13 amino acids. Germline-derived CDR1 and CDR2 are SNHLY and FYNNEI. Trimming took 6 bases from V and 8 from J; bases not matched to a gene: 6. The CDR3 sequence: CASRGTGGDIQYF. Here the CDR3 DNA reads TGTGCCAGCAGGGGGACAGGAGGAGACATTCAGTACTTC.

The chain has TRBV7-3 and TRBJ2-2; D may be TRBD2 (7 bases). Germline CDR1 SGHTA, CDR2 FQGTGA. CDR3 length: 17 residues. Between the trimmed V and J ends, which lost 4 bases and 2 bases, there was a span of 17 bases. The CDR3 sequence is CASSSGIGGGNTGELFF. CDR3 coding DNA: TGTGCCAGCAGCTCCGGAATAGGCGGGGGCAACACCGGGGAGCTGTTTTTT.

The chain couples TRBV6-5 to TRBJ1-2; 7 bases are a match to TRBD1. CDR1 MNHEY and CDR2 SVGAGI come from the germline V gene. This CDR3 has 13 amino acids. V shed 5 bases and J 4 bases; nucleotides not matched to a gene: 4. CDR3 sequence: CASSETGSYGYTF. CDR3 bases: TGTGCCAGCAGTGAGACAGGGTCCTATGGCTACACCTTC.

J is TRBJ2-5 and V is TRBV5-5, with 9 bases aligning to TRBD2. The CDR3 covers 15 residues. V trimming: 4 bases; J trimming: 5 bases; junction bases outside the gene matches: 9. Germline assignment: CDR1 SGHKS and CDR2 YYEKEE (reference sequence). Here the CDR3 DNA reads TGTGCCAGCAGCGGGCGGCGGGGGGGGTTGGAGACCCAGTACTTC. Amino acid sequence: CASSGRRGGLETQYF.

The chain employs TRBV2 and TRBJ2-5, with TRBD1 matching 9 bases. The V gene end was trimmed by 6 bases and the J gene end by 3 bases; junction bases not matched to a gene: 2. This CDR3 is 13 amino acids long. Per the germline V gene, CDR1 is SNHLY and CDR2 is FYNNEI. The CDR3 loop reads CASSRDREETQYF. Here the CDR3 DNA reads TGTGCCAGCAGCCGGGACAGGGAAGAGACCCAGTACTTC.